Listed below are T cell receptor beta chains from one sample, sequenced in a study of cytomegalovirus exposure and HLA in healthy donors. Assay: immunoSEQ multiplex PCR; the TCRdb copy retains only in-frame clones and omits some. The sample consists of about 110,000 clones, about 74% of them appearing once. Material: PBMCs. The receptors come from a middle-aged woman in good health and CMV-seropositive. Both conserved end residues are part of each CDR3.

v_call cdr3_aa
TRBV5-6 CASRHDRNTEAFF
TRBV6-4 CASSDPSPGQLYEQYF
TRBV13 CASSPKYPREKGSYNSPLHF
TRBV6-1 CASSKESYGYTF
TRBV30 CAWKPEGRKQFF
TRBV5-1 CASGISGGSYNEQFF
TRBV5-4 CASSKGGQGTRTEAFF
TRBV14 CASSQAPWAHGTGELFF
TRBV4-3 CASSPEGTGPLEGYTF
TRBV7-8 CASSLGRDQPQHF
TRBV14 CASSQVLGARANVLTF
TRBV7-3 CASSVTGSGNTIYF
TRBV11-2 CASRSDSTYEQYF
TRBV2 CASSDGDVNTGELFF
TRBV6-6 CASSYSLTTDTQYF
TRBV27 CASSLFSGAYNEQFF
TRBV11-2 CASSYTRDTEAFF
TRBV6-1 CASSTEPNFMPLHF
TRBV9 CASSVGWAPGEKLFF
TRBV11-1 CASKPDRGRRYGYTF
TRBV4-2 CASSQVGGGVDTEAFF
TRBV7-2 CASRKTGGTEAFF
TRBV29-1 CSVKGQGGDSPLHF
TRBV9 CASSAQTGQETQYF
TRBV25-1 CASSEGGGRDYGYTF
TRBV6-1 CASSNRESSSPLHF
TRBV2 CAIGTDYYEQYF
TRBV6-6 CASSYSQGNSPLHF
TRBV5-4 CASSRRDRGVSGYTF
TRBV13 CASSSYRAVSTEAFF
TRBV5-1 CASLGGGQEDTQYF
TRBV11-2 CASSLDGTGGNTEAFF
TRBV14 CASSPLLAGTEYEQYF
TRBV19 CASIYREGDTEAFF